This T cell receptor beta chain was profiled in a study of blood T cell repertoires in COVID-19. V lost 0 bases, J lost 4 bases, and 12 bases lay in between. The CDR3 length is 15 residues. Germline V lookup: CDR1 SGHRS, CDR2 YFSETQ. Assay: immunoSEQ multiplex PCR; the TCRdb copy retains only in-frame clones and omits some. Of roughly 200,000 clones listed, about 86% are singletons. This TCR was sampled from a woman aged 40 to 55 with acute COVID-19. The sample consisted of PBMCs or T cells enriched from blood (not recorded which). The chain employs TRBV5-1 and TRBJ2-3, with no clear D. The DNA for the CDR3 is TGCGCCAGCAGCTTGGCTGAGCGTTTAGCAGATACGCAGTATTTT. This encodes CASSLAERLADTQYF.